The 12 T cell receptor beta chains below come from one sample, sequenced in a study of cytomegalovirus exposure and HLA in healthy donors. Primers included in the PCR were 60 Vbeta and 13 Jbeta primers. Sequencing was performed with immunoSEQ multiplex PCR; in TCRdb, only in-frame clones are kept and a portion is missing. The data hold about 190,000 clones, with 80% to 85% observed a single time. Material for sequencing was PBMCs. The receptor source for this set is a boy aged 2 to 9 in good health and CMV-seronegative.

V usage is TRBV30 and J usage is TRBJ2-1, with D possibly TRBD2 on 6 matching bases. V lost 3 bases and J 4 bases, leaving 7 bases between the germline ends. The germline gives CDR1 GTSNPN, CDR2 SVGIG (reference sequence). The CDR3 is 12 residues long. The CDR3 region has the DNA TGTGCCTGGAGGCGGGGTTACAATGAGCAGTTCTTC. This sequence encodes CAWRRGYNEQFF.

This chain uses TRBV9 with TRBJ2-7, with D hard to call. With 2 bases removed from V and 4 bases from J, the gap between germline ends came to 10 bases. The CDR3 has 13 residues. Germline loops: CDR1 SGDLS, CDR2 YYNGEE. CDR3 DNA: TGTGCCAGCAGCGTGGAGTCCCAATACGAGCAGTACTTC. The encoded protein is CASSVESQYEQYF. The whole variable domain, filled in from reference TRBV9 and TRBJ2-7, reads DSGVTQTPKHLITATGQRVTLRCSPRSGDLSVYWYQQSLDQGLQFLIQYYNGEERAKGNILERFSAQQFPDLHSELNLSSLELGDSALYFCASSVESQYEQYFGPGTRLTVT.

The CDR3: CASSLASDSSYNSPLHF. In DNA form, the CDR3 reads TGTGCCAGCAGCTTAGCTTCGGACAGCTCCTATAATTCACCCCTCCACTTT. The chain recombines TRBV7-9 with TRBJ1-6; weak D call: TRBD1 (6 bases). The germline gives CDR1 SEHNR, CDR2 FQNEAQ (reference sequence). The CDR3 runs 17 residues. V lost 0 bases and J 0 bases, leaving 9 bases between the germline ends.

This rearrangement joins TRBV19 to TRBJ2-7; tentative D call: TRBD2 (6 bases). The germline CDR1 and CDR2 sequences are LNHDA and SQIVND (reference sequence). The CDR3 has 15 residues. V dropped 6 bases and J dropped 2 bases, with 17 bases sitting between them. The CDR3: CASREGTYDPYEQYV. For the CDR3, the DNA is TGTGCCAGTAGGGAGGGGACGTACGACCCCTACGAGCAGTACGTC.

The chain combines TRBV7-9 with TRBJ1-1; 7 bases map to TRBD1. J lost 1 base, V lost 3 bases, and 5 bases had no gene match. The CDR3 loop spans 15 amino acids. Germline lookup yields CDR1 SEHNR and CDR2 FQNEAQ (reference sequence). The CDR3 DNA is TGTGCCAGCAGCTTTACGACAGGGAAGAACACTGAAGCTTTCTTT. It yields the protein CASSFTTGKNTEAFF.

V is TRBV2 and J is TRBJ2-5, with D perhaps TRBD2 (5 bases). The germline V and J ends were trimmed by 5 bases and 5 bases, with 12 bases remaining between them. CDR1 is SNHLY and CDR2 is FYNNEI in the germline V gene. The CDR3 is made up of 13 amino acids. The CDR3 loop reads CASSPTREETQYF. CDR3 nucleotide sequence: TGTGCCAGCAGTCCTACTAGAGAGGAGACCCAGTACTTC.

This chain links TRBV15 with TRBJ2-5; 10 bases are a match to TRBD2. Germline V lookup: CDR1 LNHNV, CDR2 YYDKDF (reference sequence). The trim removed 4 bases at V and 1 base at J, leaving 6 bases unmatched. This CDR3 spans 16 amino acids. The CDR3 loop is CATSTPRLAGQETQYF. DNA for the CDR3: TGTGCCACCAGCACCCCAAGACTAGCGGGCCAAGAGACCCAGTACTTC.

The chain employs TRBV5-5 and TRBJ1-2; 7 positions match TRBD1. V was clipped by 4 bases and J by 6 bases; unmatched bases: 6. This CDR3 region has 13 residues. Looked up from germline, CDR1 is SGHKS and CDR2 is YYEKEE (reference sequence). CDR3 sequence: CASSRGTDHGYTF. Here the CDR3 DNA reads TGTGCCAGCAGCCGGGGGACAGACCATGGCTACACCTTC.

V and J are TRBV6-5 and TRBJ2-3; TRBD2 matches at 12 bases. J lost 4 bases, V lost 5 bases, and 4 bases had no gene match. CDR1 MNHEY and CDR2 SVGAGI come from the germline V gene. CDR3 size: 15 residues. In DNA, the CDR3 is TGTGCCAGCAGTCCCCTAGCGGGAGGGTCAGATACGCAGTATTTT. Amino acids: CASSPLAGGSDTQYF.

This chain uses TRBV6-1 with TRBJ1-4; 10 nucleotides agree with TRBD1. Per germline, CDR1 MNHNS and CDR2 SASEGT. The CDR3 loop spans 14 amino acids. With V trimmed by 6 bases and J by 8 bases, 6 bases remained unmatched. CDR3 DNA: TGTGCCAGCAGGACAGGGGGCTCGGACGAAAAACTGTTTTTT. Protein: CASRTGGSDEKLFF.

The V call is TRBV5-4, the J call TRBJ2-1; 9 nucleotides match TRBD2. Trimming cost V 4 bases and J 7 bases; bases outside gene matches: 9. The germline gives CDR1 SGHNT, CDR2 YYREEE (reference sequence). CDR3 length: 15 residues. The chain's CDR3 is CASSPRSGGRNEQFF. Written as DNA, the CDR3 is TGTGCCAGCAGCCCGAGAAGCGGGGGGCGAAATGAGCAGTTCTTC.

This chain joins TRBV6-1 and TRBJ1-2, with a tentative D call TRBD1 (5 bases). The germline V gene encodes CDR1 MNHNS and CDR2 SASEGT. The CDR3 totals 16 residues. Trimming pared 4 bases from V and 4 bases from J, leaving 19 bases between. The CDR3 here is CASSARLGGTRYGYTF. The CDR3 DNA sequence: TGTGCCAGCAGTGCCCGGTTGGGGGGGACCCGCTATGGCTACACCTTC.